A selection of T cell receptor beta chains follows, all from one sample in a study of T cell responses to AZD1222 COVID-19 vaccine. Sequencing used immunoSEQ multiplex PCR; TCRdb keeps in-frame clones, though not all of them. The sample holds under 95,000 clones, 89% seen once. Source: peripheral blood, taken on day 0 of AZD1222 vaccination. The receptor source for this set is an adult in good health. Each CDR3 is given with its conserved first and last residue. A D gene is named only where the DNA matches it firmly. Expanded clones get a size class; other rows say once, few or many, or leave the size out.

TGCGCCAGCAGCCCTTTAGGTTTTTCCAAAGAGACCCAGTACTTC	CASSPLGFSKETQYF	TRBJ2-5	TRBV4-1	NA	once
TGTGCCAGCAGCTTACTAGCGGACGGTGAGCAGTTCTTC	CASSLLADGEQFF	TRBJ2-1	TRBV7-9	TRBD2	NA
TGTGCCAGCAGTTTATGGACTTCCAATGAGCAGTTCTTC	CASSLWTSNEQFF	TRBJ2-1	TRBV12-3/TRBV12-4	NA	NA
TGTGCCAGCAGCTTAGTAGCGGGAAGGGTAGGCGAGCAGTACTTC	CASSLVAGRVGEQYF	TRBJ2-7	TRBV7-2	TRBD2	NA
TGTGCAAGTCGCTCGGGACAGGAAGATCAGCCCCAGCATTTT	CASRSGQEDQPQHF	TRBJ1-5	TRBV12-2	NA	NA
TGTGCCAGCAGTGAATTAGTACTAAGGTCTTACAATGAGCAGTTCTTC	CASSELVLRSYNEQFF	TRBJ2-1	TRBV25-1	NA	NA
TGTGCCAGCAGCACTAGCGGGGGGGCTGAAGAGACCCAGTACTTC	CASSTSGGAEETQYF	TRBJ2-5	TRBV7-3	TRBD2	NA
TGTGCCTGGAGTGTTGTCAAGCACGACGAGCAGTACTTC	CAWSVVKHDEQYF	TRBJ2-7	TRBV30	NA	NA
TGCGCCAGCAGCGGATCCGGGACAGCTCACTATGGCTACACCTTC	CASSGSGTAHYGYTF	TRBJ1-2	TRBV5-1	TRBD1	NA
TGCGCCAGCAGCTTAGATGGGGACACCGGGGAGCTGTTTTTT	CASSLDGDTGELFF	TRBJ2-2	TRBV5-1	NA	NA
TGTGCCAGCAGCCAAGAAGGATGGAGGGCAAATGGCTACACCTTC	CASSQEGWRANGYTF	TRBJ1-2	TRBV3-1/TRBV3-2	NA	NA
TGTGCCAGCAGCCTCGGACAGGGATCGTTGTGGGGCTATGGCTACACCTTC	CASSLGQGSLWGYGYTF	TRBJ1-2	TRBV5-8	TRBD1	NA
TGTGCCAGCAGTCCATACGACAGGGGGATCTACAATGAGCAGTTCTTC	CASSPYDRGIYNEQFF	TRBJ2-1	TRBV27	TRBD1	NA
TGCGCCAGCAGCTTGACCCCTAGCGGAGGCGCGAACACCGGGGAGCTGTTTTTT	CASSLTPSGGANTGELFF	TRBJ2-2	TRBV5-1	TRBD2	NA
TGTGCCAGCAGCCAAGGGGGGACGGGCACTGAAGCTTTCTTT	CASSQGGTGTEAFF	TRBJ1-1	TRBV25-1	NA	NA
TGTGCCAGCAGTTCCGGAGGTAGCGGGGGGTTCACAGATACGCAGTATTTT	CASSSGGSGGFTDTQYF	TRBJ2-3	TRBV28	TRBD2	NA
TGTGCCAGCAGTGACTCGAGGCAGGATAATTCACCCCTCCACTTT	CASSDSRQDNSPLHF	TRBJ1-6	TRBV6-4	NA	NA
TGTGCCAGCCTACCTAACGACCTCGCGGAGGGCTACACCTTC	CASLPNDLAEGYTF	TRBJ1-2	TRBV5-4	NA	NA
TGTGCCATCAAAGACGGACAGGGGGAGACCCAGTACTTC	CAIKDGQGETQYF	TRBJ2-5	TRBV10-3	TRBD1	NA
TGTGCTAGTGGTTTGTCACTGGGGCAGGGCGACTATGGCTACACCTTC	CASGLSLGQGDYGYTF	TRBJ1-2	TRBV12-5	NA	NA
TGTGCCTGGAGTAATCTTCAGGGTGGAGGGGGCTACACCTTC	CAWSNLQGGGGYTF	TRBJ1-2	TRBV30	NA	NA
TGCGCCAGCAGCCATGAGCGGGGGGGCCGGGAGCTGTTTTTT	CASSHERGGRELFF	TRBJ2-2	TRBV4-3	TRBD2	NA
TGCGCCAGCAGCTACGGACAGGGGCAAGAGACCCAGTACTTC	CASSYGQGQETQYF	TRBJ2-5	TRBV5-1	TRBD1	NA
TGTGCCAGCAGTCAACAGGAAAACTATGGCTACACCTTC	CASSQQENYGYTF	TRBJ1-2	TRBV27	NA	NA
TGTGCCAGCAGCCCGGGGACTAGCGGGATCTTTTCCAATGAGCAGTTCTTC	CASSPGTSGIFSNEQFF	TRBJ2-1	TRBV9	TRBD2	NA
TGCAGTGCAGATGGACCGTACGAGCAGTACTTC	CSADGPYEQYF	TRBJ2-7	TRBV20-1	NA	NA
TGTGCCAGCAGCTTAGATTCTCGTGTCTCGGGGAACATGAACACTGAAGCTTTCTTT	CASSLDSRVSGNMNTEAFF	TRBJ1-1	TRBV11-2	NA	few
TGTGCCAGCAGCCGATTCAGCACAGATACGCAGTATTTT	CASSRFSTDTQYF	TRBJ2-3	TRBV25-1	NA	once
TGTGCCAGCAGTTACTCCTTGAGCTCCTACAATGAGCAGTTCTTC	CASSYSLSSYNEQFF	TRBJ2-1	TRBV6-6	NA	NA
TGCGCCAGCAGCTTTACAGGGTCCTACGAGCAGTACTTC	CASSFTGSYEQYF	TRBJ2-7	TRBV5-1	NA	NA
TGTGCCAGCAGACGACAGGGTGGTGGCTACACCTTC	CASRRQGGGYTF	TRBJ1-2	TRBV6-5	TRBD1	NA
TGTGCCAGCAGCTTAATCCAATACGAGCAGTACTTC	CASSLIQYEQYF	TRBJ2-7	TRBV7-9	NA	once
TGTGCCAGTAGTATAGAGGGGTTGATGTCCATAAACGGCTACACCTTC	CASSIEGLMSINGYTF	TRBJ1-2	TRBV19	NA	NA
TGTGCCAGCAGGCCTGTTTGGGGAACTGAAGCTTTCTTT	CASRPVWGTEAFF	TRBJ1-1	TRBV6-5	NA	NA
TGCGCCAGCAGTGAGGCGGGGGCGAAATACGAGCAGTACTTC	CASSEAGAKYEQYF	TRBJ2-7	TRBV10-1	NA	NA
TGTGCCAGCAGTCCGACTAGCGGCGTCTACGAGCAGTACTTC	CASSPTSGVYEQYF	TRBJ2-7	TRBV6-1	TRBD2	once
TGTGCCAGCAGCGTAGGGGACAGGGGAAACTATGGCTACACCTTC	CASSVGDRGNYGYTF	TRBJ1-2	TRBV9	TRBD1	NA
TGTGCCAGTAGTACGGCCCTGACCGGGATTTACGAGCAGTACTTC	CASSTALTGIYEQYF	TRBJ2-7	TRBV19	NA	NA
TGTGCCAGCAGTTGGGCAACTCAAGAGACCCAGTACTTC	CASSWATQETQYF	TRBJ2-5	TRBV12-3/TRBV12-4	NA	NA
TGTGCCAGCAGCCTCCTAGCCGGGGCTCCCTACGAGCAGTACTTC	CASSLLAGAPYEQYF	TRBJ2-7	TRBV9	NA	NA
TGCGCCAGCAGCCAAGACGAGGGGCTAGCGGGAGGTCGGGCCTACGAGCAGTACTTC	CASSQDEGLAGGRAYEQYF	TRBJ2-7	TRBV4-1	TRBD2	NA
TGCGCCAGCAGCCAAGATTGGGCCGGATATGAGACCCAGTACTTC	CASSQDWAGYETQYF	TRBJ2-5	TRBV4-1	NA	NA
TGTGCCAGCAGCCGGGACGAGACAGATACGCAGTATTTT	CASSRDETDTQYF	TRBJ2-3	TRBV6-4	NA	many
TGTGCCTGGAGCCCACAGGGATTTGGCACTGAAGCTTTCTTT	CAWSPQGFGTEAFF	TRBJ1-1	TRBV30	NA	NA
TGTGCCACCAGCAGAGATTGGACAGGGGCCTCCATAGCTTTCTTT	CATSRDWTGASIAFF	TRBJ1-1	TRBV15	TRBD1	few
TGTGCCATCAGTGACTGGGCGTTTGGGACTGAAGCTTTCTTT	CAISDWAFGTEAFF	TRBJ1-1	TRBV10-3	NA	NA
TGTGCCAGCAGCCCGGGACTAGAATCACATGAGCAGTTCTTC	CASSPGLESHEQFF	TRBJ2-1	TRBV6-4	TRBD2	NA
TGTGCCAGCAGTCAATCGTGGACTAGCGGCCACCAAGAGACCCAGTACTTC	CASSQSWTSGHQETQYF	TRBJ2-5	TRBV6-6	TRBD2	few
TGTGCCAGCAGTCCAGCACCCGGCCCCTATGGTGGCTACACCTTC	CASSPAPGPYGGYTF	TRBJ1-2	TRBV6-5	NA	NA
TGCAGCGTTGATTTTGGTCAGGGGTGGAACGAGCAGTACTTC	CSVDFGQGWNEQYF	TRBJ2-7	TRBV29-1	NA	few
TGTGCCGACTGCACTTGGCCCCAGCATTTT	CADCTWPQHF	TRBJ1-5	TRBV10-3	NA	once
TGTGCCATCAGTGAGTTCCGGACAGGGGGCTCCTACGAGCAGTACTTC	CAISEFRTGGSYEQYF	TRBJ2-7	TRBV10-3	TRBD1	NA
TGTGCCAGCAGTTACAGCGTCTCTGGGGCCAACGTCCTGACTTTC	CASSYSVSGANVLTF	TRBJ2-6	TRBV6-5	NA	NA
TGTGCCAGCAGCTTTGGACTAGCGGGAGGCTTTTCCTACAATGAGCAGTTCTTC	CASSFGLAGGFSYNEQFF	TRBJ2-1	TRBV7-8	TRBD2	NA
TGCAGCGTTGGCGGGATCCCTAATGAGCAGTTCTTC	CSVGGIPNEQFF	TRBJ2-1	TRBV29-1	NA	NA
TGTGCCAGCAGCTCTGGACAGGGGTTAGGCTACACCTTC	CASSSGQGLGYTF	TRBJ1-2	TRBV12-3/TRBV12-4	TRBD1	NA
TGTGCCTGGAGTCGTGGTTTGAGGGCTTTCTTT	CAWSRGLRAFF	TRBJ1-1	TRBV30	NA	NA
TGTGCCTGGAGTGCGGGGACAGGGGAGGCCGAGACCCAGTACTTC	CAWSAGTGEAETQYF	TRBJ2-5	TRBV30	TRBD1	NA
TGTGCCACCAGAAGGGGGGCGAGCTCTGGGGCCAACGTCCTGACTTTC	CATRRGASSGANVLTF	TRBJ2-6	TRBV24-1	NA	NA
TGTGCCAGCAGCCGCAAGAAGGCCGGTTGGGGGAACACTGAAGCTTTCTTT	CASSRKKAGWGNTEAFF	TRBJ1-1	TRBV14	NA	NA